The 28 T cell receptor beta chains below all came from one sample that was sequenced in a study of shared clonotypes between healthy human individuals. TCRdb's copy holds only in-frame clones and misses some; the assay was immunoSEQ multiplex PCR. The sample yields 90,000 to 120,000 clones, about 70% seen once. The material sequenced was memory CD8+ T cells sorted from blood. Stated subset: CD45RO+ cells pooled with CCR7-negative TemRA cells. These receptors came from a woman aged 25 to 45 in good health.

The V gene is TRBV7-7, the J gene TRBJ2-1, with 10 bases that match TRBD2. CDR3 length: 13 amino acids. Germline loops: CDR1 SSHAT, CDR2 FNYEAQ (reference sequence). J was trimmed by 7 bases and V by 4 bases; bases with no gene match: 1. In nucleotides, the CDR3 is TGTGCCAGCAGCTCGGGACTAGCGAATGAGCAGTTCTTC. This gives the protein CASSSGLANEQFF.

A few counts support this clone. The chain joins TRBV27 to TRBJ1-1; 11 positions agree with TRBD1. Trimming removed 6 bases from V and 4 bases from J; junction bases left unmatched: 16. Germline CDR1 and CDR2: MNHEY and SMNVEV (reference sequence). The CDR3 spans 18 residues. The DNA of the CDR3 is TGTGCCAGCAGCCCCATAGATTCGGACAGGGGGCTGAGCACTGAAGCTTTCTTT. Translated, it gives CASSPIDSDRGLSTEAFF.

This chain uses TRBV2 with TRBJ2-1, with D hard to call. Germline CDR1 SNHLY, CDR2 FYNNEI. V shed 1 base and J shed 7 bases, with 11 bases lying between them. This CDR3 has 14 residues. CDR3 sequence: CASSEGQFCNEQFF. The CDR3 DNA sequence: TGTGCCAGCAGTGAAGGCCAATTCTGTAATGAGCAGTTCTTC.

The chain joins TRBV28 to TRBJ1-1, with a weak D call TRBD1 (5 bases). CDR3 length: 14 residues. The germline CDR1 and CDR2 sequences are MDHEN and SYDVKM. V was clipped by 8 bases and J by 6 bases, with 19 bases between them. This CDR3 is CASHSRHRFSEAFF. The CDR3 coding sequence is TGTGCCAGCCACAGTCGCCACAGGTTTTCTGAAGCTTTCTTT.

The chain joins TRBV25-1 to TRBJ1-4; the D is unclear. The CDR3 runs to 15 residues. V was clipped by 5 bases and J by 3 bases, with 13 bases between them. Germline V CDR1 and CDR2: MGHDK, SYGVNS. CDR3 in amino acids: CASSPSKSSNEKLFF. CDR3 bases: TGTGCCAGCAGTCCATCAAAAAGCTCTAATGAAAAACTGTTTTTT.

This clone appeared a few times. V and J are TRBV10-3 and TRBJ2-7; 7 bases agree with TRBD1. V shed 9 bases and J 9 bases; nucleotides not matched to a gene: 8. The CDR3 runs to 11 residues. Per germline, CDR1 ENHRY and CDR2 SYGVKD. The CDR3 DNA follows: TGTGCCATAGAGGGACAGTTGGGGCAGTACTTC. It encodes CAIEGQLGQYF.

This clone has more than one count but fewer than ten. The same CDR3 arises from other DNA sequences in this sample as well. This chain uses TRBV6-1 with TRBJ1-5; the D gene is possibly TRBD1 (6 bases). V was trimmed by 7 bases and J by 3 bases, leaving 10 bases between them. The germline gives CDR1 MNHNS, CDR2 SASEGT. The CDR3 has 13 amino acids. The DNA for the CDR3 is TGTGCCAGCACGGACAGAGTCAATCAGCCCCAGCATTTT. It codes for CASTDRVNQPQHF.

CDR3 nucleotide sequence: TGTGCCAGCAGCCTCGCGATTGCTTCAGTCTACGAGCAGTACTTC. As protein: CASSLAIASVYEQYF. This chain connects TRBV5-5 to TRBJ2-7; D is ambiguous. Germline V gene sequence: CDR1 SGHKS, CDR2 YYEKEE (reference sequence). The CDR3 extends over 15 amino acids. Trimming stripped 4 bases from V and 3 bases from J, with 17 bases between.

This chain uses TRBV2 with TRBJ2-7, with D hard to call. The CDR3 runs to 15 residues. V was shortened by 2 bases and J by 4 bases, with 15 bases between the two germline ends. Per germline, CDR1 SNHLY and CDR2 FYNNEI. The CDR3, as DNA: TGTGCCAGCAGTGAACGCTCGCCTCGGCCGTACGAGCAGTACTTC. Its translation: CASSERSPRPYEQYF.

V usage is TRBV30 and J usage is TRBJ2-5, with 12 bases fitting TRBD2. J gave up 4 bases and V 7 bases, and 19 bases lay outside the gene matches. The CDR3 totals 18 residues. CDR1 and CDR2 from the germline V gene are GTSNPN and SVGIG (reference sequence). The CDR3 loop is CASNDIDLSSGRVETQYF. CDR3 DNA: TGTGCCTCCAACGACATCGATCTATCTAGCGGGAGGGTAGAGACCCAGTACTTC.

The CDR3 loop reads CASSRSFTEAFF. The CDR3 DNA sequence: TGTGCCAGCAGCAGGAGTTTCACTGAAGCTTTCTTT. V gene TRBV6-1 combines with J gene TRBJ1-1; D gene unclear. The CDR3 spans 12 residues. The germline V gene has CDR1 MNHNS and CDR2 SASEGT. V lost 6 bases and J lost 4, with 9 bases in between.

This chain uses TRBV28 with TRBJ1-1; D remains unclear. V lost 6 bases to trimming and J lost 1 base, with 18 bases between them. CDR1 is MDHEN, CDR2 SYDVKM, per germline. CDR3 length: 16 amino acids. The CDR3, as DNA: TGTGCCAGCAGCTCCCCCCTGGAGACCAAGAACACTGAAGCTTTCTTT. Residues: CASSSPLETKNTEAFF.

This clone was picked up many times. The chain recombines TRBV7-9 with TRBJ1-5; D is ambiguous. The CDR3 loop spans 14 amino acids. V was cut by 3 bases and J by 8 bases, with 14 bases left in between. Germline V CDR1 and CDR2: SEHNR, FQNEAQ (reference sequence). The CDR3 DNA is TGTGCCAGCAGCTTTTTATCAGCGTTGGAGCCCCAGCATTTT. Translation: CASSFLSALEPQHF.

This chain links TRBV4-2 with TRBJ2-5; D gene ambiguous. The J call may be mistaken, given a closer DNA end match to TRBJ2-7. The V gene's germline CDR1 is LGHNA and CDR2 YNFKEQ. The CDR3 loop spans 12 amino acids. This chain's CDR3 is CASSQVMSEQYF. CDR3 sequence (DNA): TGTGCCAGCAGCCAAGTTATGTCCGAGCAGTACTTC.

The chain carries TRBV25-1 and TRBJ2-2, with 9 bases aligning to TRBD2. This CDR3 comprises 14 residues. Germline V gene lookup returns CDR1 MGHDK and CDR2 SYGVNS. Trimming took 4 bases from V and 3 from J; bases not matched to a gene: 0. The CDR3: CASSGTSDTGELFF. The CDR3 DNA is TGTGCCAGCAGTGGGACTAGCGACACCGGGGAGCTGTTTTTT.

There are many counts of this clone. The rearrangement uses TRBV6-4 and TRBJ1-5, with D hard to call. Trimming took 0 bases from V and 8 from J, leaving 11 bases between them. The CDR3 length is 14 residues. Per the germline V gene, CDR1 is MRHNA and CDR2 is SNTAGT. The CDR3 sequence: CASSDSEGSKPQHF. The CDR3 DNA sequence: TGTGCCAGCAGTGACTCGGAAGGGAGTAAGCCCCAGCATTTT.

The V call is TRBV10-2, the J call TRBJ1-1, with D unresolved. The V and J ends lost 3 bases and 11 bases respectively, with 7 bases between them. The CDR3 length is 10 residues. Germline CDR1 reads WSHSY; CDR2 reads SAAADI. The CDR3 reads CASSDGVAFF. Here the CDR3 DNA reads TGCGCCAGCAGTGATGGCGTGGCTTTCTTT.

This clone was counted between two and nine times. This sample also contains other DNA sequences that code for the same CDR3. J is TRBJ2-5 and V is TRBV6-5, with D possibly matching TRBD2 (5 bases). CDR1 is MNHEY and CDR2 is SVGAGI in the germline V gene. Trimming shortened V by 0 bases and J by 1 base, and 9 bases separated the two germline ends. This CDR3 has 15 residues. CDR3 region: CASSYSERPQETQYF. The CDR3 DNA follows: TGTGCCAGCAGTTACTCTGAGCGGCCCCAAGAGACCCAGTACTTC.

This chain uses TRBV25-1 with TRBJ2-5; perhaps TRBD1 as D (6 bases). This CDR3 region has 16 residues. Trimming shortened V by 0 bases and J by 6 bases, and 17 bases separated the two germline ends. The germline V gene encodes CDR1 MGHDK and CDR2 SYGVNS. The CDR3 nucleotides read TGTGCCAGCAGTGAATATATGGCAGGGGAGAGGAAGACCCAGTACTTC. As protein: CASSEYMAGERKTQYF.

The chain is built from TRBV11-2 and TRBJ1-1; no definite D call. The CDR3 is 13 amino acids. Germline-derived CDR1 and CDR2 are SGHAT and FQNNGV. The V and J ends lost 7 bases and 8 bases respectively, with 17 bases between them. The CDR3 DNA follows: TGTGCCAGCAATGGACCGGGAGGGTTGGAAGCTTTCTTT. It specifies CASNGPGGLEAFF.

The chain combines TRBV28 with TRBJ2-7; D perhaps matches TRBD2 (5 bases). The CDR3 spans 11 residues. Trimming removed 5 bases at V and 5 bases at J, with 7 bases between. The germline CDR1 and CDR2 sequences are MDHEN and SYDVKM. The CDR3 here is CASSGRDEQYF. For the CDR3, the DNA is TGTGCCAGCAGTGGGCGGGACGAGCAGTACTTC.

The CDR3 is CASSGAGTGPYGYTF. As DNA, the CDR3 is TGTGCCAGCAGTGGTGCGGGGACAGGGCCCTATGGCTACACCTTC. The chain joins TRBV2 to TRBJ1-2; 9 bases fit TRBD1. Germline CDR1 reads SNHLY; CDR2 reads FYNNEI. CDR3 length: 15 amino acids. The J segment lost 4 bases and the V segment lost 4 bases, leaving 7 bases of the junction unmatched.

The V call is TRBV5-6, the J call TRBJ2-7; 13 positions agree with TRBD2. This CDR3 region has 19 residues. CDR1 and CDR2 from the germline V gene are SGHDT and YYEEEE. V lost 0 bases and J lost 2; bases outside the gene matches: 11. CDR3 in DNA: TGTGCCAGCAGCTTGGTTGGACTAGCGGGAGCCGGCTATCCCTACGAGCAGTACTTC. It yields the protein CASSLVGLAGAGYPYEQYF.

The sample holds a few counts of this clone. The chain recombines TRBV25-1 with TRBJ1-2; no clear D gene. The CDR3 sequence is 14 residues long. V gave up 2 bases and J gave up 4 bases, with 11 bases separating them. Germline loops: CDR1 MGHDK, CDR2 SYGVNS. CDR3 bases: TGTGCCAGCAGTGAAGTCGATAGGGTCTATGGCTACACCTTC. Translated: CASSEVDRVYGYTF.

The gene calls are TRBV5-4 and TRBJ2-7; unclear D gene. Germline CDR1 is SGHNT and CDR2 is YYREEE (reference sequence). This CDR3 contains 14 residues. V gave up 5 bases and J gave up 0 bases, with 12 bases separating them. CDR3 loop: CASRIGPYSYEQYF. As DNA, the CDR3 is TGTGCCAGCAGAATCGGACCCTACTCCTACGAGCAGTACTTC.

A single count supports this clone. The rearrangement links TRBV2 to TRBJ2-2, with 8 positions matching TRBD1. The germline V gene encodes CDR1 SNHLY and CDR2 FYNNEI. The CDR3 covers 15 residues. After removal of 6 bases from V and 5 bases from J, the junction contained 8 bases not matched to a gene. As DNA, the CDR3 is TGTGCCAGCAGCTCTGGACAGGGCGGTACCGGGGAGCTGTTTTTT. Amino acid sequence: CASSSGQGGTGELFF.

This clone was observed at least ten times. The chain is built from TRBV5-1 and TRBJ2-6; tentatively, D is TRBD1 or TRBD2 (5 bases each). The CDR3 totals 17 residues. The germline CDR1 and CDR2 sequences are SGHRS and YFSETQ. V was clipped by 2 bases and J by 7 bases, with 19 bases between them. CDR3 DNA sequence: TGCGCCAGCAGCTTTGGGACCCAGGTGCCCGGTGCCAACGTCCTGACTTTC. Translated, it gives CASSFGTQVPGANVLTF.

The rearrangement uses TRBV28 and TRBJ2-7, with D perhaps given as TRBD1 or TRBD2 (5 bases each). V lost 6 bases to trimming and J lost 3 bases, with 18 bases between them. The CDR3 has 15 residues. In germline, CDR1 is MDHEN, CDR2 SYDVKM. The CDR3 DNA reads TGTGCCAGCAGCCCATATGGGACGCGACTCTACGAGCAGTACTTC. The encoded protein is CASSPYGTRLYEQYF.